This T cell receptor (beta chain) is from a study of early T cells in non-severe SARS-CoV-2 infection. Study-level background: Sequencing of unsorted whole blood was done on bulk RNA, leaving chains unpaired. Study-wide results and limits: Comparison of clonotypes with VDJdb favored anti-spike CD8 responses while missing private and CD4 specificities.

As part of library construction, unique molecular identifiers were attached to individual cDNA molecules. Via MiXCR, TCRdb re-called the 5' RACE reads, giving one row per CDR3 protein. This table holds some 66,000 distinct CDR3 sequences, about 12% found once. V trimming: 6 bases; J trimming: 3 bases; junction bases outside the gene matches: 6. The CDR3 is 15 amino acids. In the case of this clonotype: Its antigen remains unidentified.

The sequenced material came from whole blood. V gene TRBV12-3 or TRBV12-4 combines with J gene TRBJ2-1; 9 bases line up with TRBD2. The receptor was derived from an adult who was a healthcare worker with PCR-confirmed SARS-CoV-2 infection or an uninfected control (not recorded which). CDR3 loop: CASSRSGGLYNEQFF. CDR3 DNA: TGTGCCAGCAGCCGTAGCGGGGGACTCTACAATGAGCAGTTCTTC.